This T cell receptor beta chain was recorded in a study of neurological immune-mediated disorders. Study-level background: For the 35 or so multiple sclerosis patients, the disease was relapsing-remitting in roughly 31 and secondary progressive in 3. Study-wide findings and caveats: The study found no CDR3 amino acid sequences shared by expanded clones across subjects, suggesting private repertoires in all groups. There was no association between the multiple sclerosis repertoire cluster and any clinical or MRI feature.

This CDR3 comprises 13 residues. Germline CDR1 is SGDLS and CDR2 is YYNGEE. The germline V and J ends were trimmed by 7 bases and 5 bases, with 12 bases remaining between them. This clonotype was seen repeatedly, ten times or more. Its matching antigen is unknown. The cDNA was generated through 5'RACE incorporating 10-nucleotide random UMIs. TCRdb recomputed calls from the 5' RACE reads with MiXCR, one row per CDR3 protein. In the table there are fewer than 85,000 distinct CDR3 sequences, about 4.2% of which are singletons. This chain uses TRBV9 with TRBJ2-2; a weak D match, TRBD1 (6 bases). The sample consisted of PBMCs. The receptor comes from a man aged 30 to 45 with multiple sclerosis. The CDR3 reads CASEGESTGELFF. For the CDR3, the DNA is TGTGCCAGCGAGGGGGAATCGACCGGGGAGCTGTTTTTT.